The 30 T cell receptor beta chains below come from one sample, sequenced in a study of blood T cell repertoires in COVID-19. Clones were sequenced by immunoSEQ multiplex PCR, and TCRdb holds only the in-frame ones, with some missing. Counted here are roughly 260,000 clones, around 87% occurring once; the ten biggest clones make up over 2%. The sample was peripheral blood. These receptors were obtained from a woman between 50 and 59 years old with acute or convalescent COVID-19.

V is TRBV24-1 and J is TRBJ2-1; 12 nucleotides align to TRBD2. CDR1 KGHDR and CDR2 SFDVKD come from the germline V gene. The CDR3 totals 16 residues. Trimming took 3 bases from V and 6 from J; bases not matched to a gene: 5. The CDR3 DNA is TGTGCCACCAGTGATCCTAGCGGGAGGGAGGTCAATGAGCAGTTCTTC. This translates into CATSDPSGREVNEQFF.

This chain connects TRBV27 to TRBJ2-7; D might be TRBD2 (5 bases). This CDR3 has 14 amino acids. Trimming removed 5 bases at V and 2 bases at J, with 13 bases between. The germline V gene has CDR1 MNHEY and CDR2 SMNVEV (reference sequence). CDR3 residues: CASSPSRVAYEQYF. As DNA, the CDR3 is TGTGCCAGCAGTCCCTCGCGGGTAGCCTACGAGCAGTACTTC.

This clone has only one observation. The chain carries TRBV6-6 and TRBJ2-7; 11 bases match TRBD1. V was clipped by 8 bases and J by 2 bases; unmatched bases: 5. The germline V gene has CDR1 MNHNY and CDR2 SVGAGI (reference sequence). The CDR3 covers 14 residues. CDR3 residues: CASHLGQGAYEQYF. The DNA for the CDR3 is TGTGCCAGCCACTTGGGACAGGGGGCCTACGAGCAGTACTTC.

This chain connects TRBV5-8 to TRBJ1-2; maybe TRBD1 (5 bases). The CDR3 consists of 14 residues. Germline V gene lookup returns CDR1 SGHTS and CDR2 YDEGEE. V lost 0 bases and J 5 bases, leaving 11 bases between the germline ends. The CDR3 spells CASSLDRTPYGYTF. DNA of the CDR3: TGTGCCAGCAGCTTGGACAGGACCCCTTATGGCTACACCTTC.

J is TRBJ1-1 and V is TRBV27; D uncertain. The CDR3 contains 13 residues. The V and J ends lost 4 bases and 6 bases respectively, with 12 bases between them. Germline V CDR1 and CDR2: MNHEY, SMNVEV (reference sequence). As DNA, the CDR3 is TGTGCCAGCAGTTCTACCTTTATGGCTGAAGCTTTCTTT. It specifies CASSSTFMAEAFF.

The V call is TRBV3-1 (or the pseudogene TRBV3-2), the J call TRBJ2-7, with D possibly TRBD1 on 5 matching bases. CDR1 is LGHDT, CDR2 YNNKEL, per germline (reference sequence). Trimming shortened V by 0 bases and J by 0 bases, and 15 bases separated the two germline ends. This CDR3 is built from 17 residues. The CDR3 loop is CASSQDSGRANSYEQYF. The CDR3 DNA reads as TGTGCCAGCAGCCAAGATTCGGGCAGGGCCAACTCCTACGAGCAGTACTTC.

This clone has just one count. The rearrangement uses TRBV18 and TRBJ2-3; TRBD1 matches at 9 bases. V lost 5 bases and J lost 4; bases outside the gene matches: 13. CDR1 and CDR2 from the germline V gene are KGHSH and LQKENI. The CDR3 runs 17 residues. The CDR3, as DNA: TGTGCCAGCTCATCGATGGCAGGACAGGGGTCGGCAGATACGCAGTATTTT. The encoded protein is CASSSMAGQGSADTQYF.

DNA of the CDR3: TGTGCCAGCAATCCGGGAACCTCACCCATTCAGTACTTC. Protein: CASNPGTSPIQYF. The chain links TRBV11-1 to TRBJ2-4; tentatively, D is TRBD2 (5 bases). This CDR3 spans 13 amino acids. Trimming stripped 7 bases from V and 9 bases from J, with 16 bases between. Germline V gene data show CDR1 as SGHAT and CDR2 as FQDESV (reference sequence).

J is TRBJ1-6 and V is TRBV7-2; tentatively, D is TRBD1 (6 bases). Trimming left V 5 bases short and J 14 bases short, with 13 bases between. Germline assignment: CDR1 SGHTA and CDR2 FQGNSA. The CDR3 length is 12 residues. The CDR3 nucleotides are TGTGCCAGCAGCCCCCCGGACAGCACCCTCCACTTT. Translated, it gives CASSPPDSTLHF.

This CDR3 is CSVAGAGASTDTQYF. CDR3 coding DNA: TGCAGCGTTGCGGGAGCGGGGGCTAGCACAGATACGCAGTATTTT. This chain joins TRBV29-1 and TRBJ2-3; 8 positions agree with TRBD2. CDR3 length: 15 residues. Germline V gene lookup returns CDR1 SQVTM and CDR2 ANQGSEA. V shed 4 bases and J 0 bases; nucleotides not matched to a gene: 6.

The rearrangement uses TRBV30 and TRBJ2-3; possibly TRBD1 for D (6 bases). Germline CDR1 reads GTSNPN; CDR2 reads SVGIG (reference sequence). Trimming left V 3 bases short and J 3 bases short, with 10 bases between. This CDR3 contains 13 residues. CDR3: CAWRRTGTDTQYF. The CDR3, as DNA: TGTGCCTGGAGGAGAACAGGGACAGATACGCAGTATTTT.

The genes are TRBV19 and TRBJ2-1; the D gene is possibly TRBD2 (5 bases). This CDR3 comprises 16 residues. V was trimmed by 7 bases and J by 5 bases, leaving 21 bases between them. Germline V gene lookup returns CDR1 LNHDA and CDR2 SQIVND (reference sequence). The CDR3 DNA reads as TGTGCCAGTACAGGAGGAGCTGCCGGGCGGGACAATGAGCAGTTCTTC. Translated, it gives CASTGGAAGRDNEQFF.

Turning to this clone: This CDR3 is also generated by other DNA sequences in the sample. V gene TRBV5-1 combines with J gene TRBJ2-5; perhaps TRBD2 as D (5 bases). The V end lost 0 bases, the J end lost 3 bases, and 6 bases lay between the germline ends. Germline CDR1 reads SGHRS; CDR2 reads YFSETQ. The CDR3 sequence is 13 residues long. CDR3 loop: CASSLVGEETQYF. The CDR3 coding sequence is TGCGCCAGCAGCTTGGTCGGGGAAGAGACCCAGTACTTC.

CDR3: CATRQGAWQPQHF. CDR3 DNA sequence: TGTGCCACGCGACAGGGGGCATGGCAGCCCCAGCATTTT. The V call is TRBV2, the J call TRBJ1-5; 10 bases map to TRBD1. The trim removed 10 bases at V and 7 bases at J, leaving 7 bases unmatched. The germline CDR1 and CDR2 sequences are SNHLY and FYNNEI. The CDR3 runs 13 residues.

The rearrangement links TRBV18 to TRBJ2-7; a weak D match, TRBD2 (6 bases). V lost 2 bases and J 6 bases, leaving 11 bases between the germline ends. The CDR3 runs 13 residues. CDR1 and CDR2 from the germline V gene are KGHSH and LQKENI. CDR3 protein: CASSPYAGSEQYF. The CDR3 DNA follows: TGTGCCAGCTCACCATATGCCGGGAGCGAGCAGTACTTC.

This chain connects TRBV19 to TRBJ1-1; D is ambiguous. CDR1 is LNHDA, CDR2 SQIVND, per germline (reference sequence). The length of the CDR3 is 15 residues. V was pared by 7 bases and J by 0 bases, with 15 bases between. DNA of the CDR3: TGTGCCAGTATCGGACGGACTAAAATGAACACTGAAGCTTTCTTT. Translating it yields CASIGRTKMNTEAFF.

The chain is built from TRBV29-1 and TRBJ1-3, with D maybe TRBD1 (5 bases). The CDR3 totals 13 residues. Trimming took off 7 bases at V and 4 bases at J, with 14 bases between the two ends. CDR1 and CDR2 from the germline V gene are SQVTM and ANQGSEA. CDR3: CSAVPSGGNTIYF. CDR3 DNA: TGCAGCGCTGTACCCTCAGGGGGAAACACCATATATTTT.

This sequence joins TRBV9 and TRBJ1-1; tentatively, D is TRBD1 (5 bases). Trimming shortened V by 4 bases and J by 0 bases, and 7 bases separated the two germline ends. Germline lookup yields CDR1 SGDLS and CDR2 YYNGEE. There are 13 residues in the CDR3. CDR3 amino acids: CASSKTVNTEAFF. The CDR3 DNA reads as TGTGCCAGCAGCAAGACAGTGAACACTGAAGCTTTCTTT.

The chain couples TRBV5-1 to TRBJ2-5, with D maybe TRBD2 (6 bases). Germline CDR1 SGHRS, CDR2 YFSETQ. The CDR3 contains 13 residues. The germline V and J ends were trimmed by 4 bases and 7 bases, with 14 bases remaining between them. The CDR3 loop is CASSPTGTGTQYF. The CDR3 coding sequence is TGCGCCAGCAGCCCCACCGGGACTGGGACCCAGTACTTC.

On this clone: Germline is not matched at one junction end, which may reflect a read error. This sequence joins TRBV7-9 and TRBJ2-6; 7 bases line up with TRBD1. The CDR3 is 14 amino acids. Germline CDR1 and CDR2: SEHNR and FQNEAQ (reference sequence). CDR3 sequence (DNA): TGTGCCAGCAGAGACAGGGCTGGGGCCAACGTCCTAACTTTC. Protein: CASRDRAGANVLTF. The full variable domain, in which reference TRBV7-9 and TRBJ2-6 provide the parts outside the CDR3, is DTGVSQNPRHKITKRGQNVTFRCDPISEHNRLYWYRQTLGQGPEFLTYFQNEAQLEKSRLLSDRFSAERPKGSFSTLEIQRTEQGDSAMYLCASRDRAGANVLTFGAGSRLTVL.

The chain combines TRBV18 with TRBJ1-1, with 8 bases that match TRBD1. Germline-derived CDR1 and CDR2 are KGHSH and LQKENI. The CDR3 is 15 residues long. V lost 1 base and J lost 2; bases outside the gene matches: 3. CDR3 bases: TGTGCCAGCTCACCACGGACAGGGACAAACACTGAAGCTTTCTTT. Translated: CASSPRTGTNTEAFF.

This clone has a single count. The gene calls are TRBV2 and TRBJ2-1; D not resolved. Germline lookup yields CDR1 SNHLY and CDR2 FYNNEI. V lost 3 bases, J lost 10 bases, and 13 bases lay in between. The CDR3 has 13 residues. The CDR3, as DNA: TGTGCCAGCAGTGACGACCCCCTGAGGGAGCAGTTCTTC. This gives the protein CASSDDPLREQFF.

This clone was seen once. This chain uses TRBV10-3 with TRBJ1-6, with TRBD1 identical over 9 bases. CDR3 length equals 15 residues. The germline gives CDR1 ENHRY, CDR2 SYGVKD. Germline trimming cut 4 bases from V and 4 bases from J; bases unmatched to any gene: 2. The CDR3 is CAISGTGAYNSPLHF. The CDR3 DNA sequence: TGTGCCATCAGTGGGACAGGGGCGTATAATTCACCCCTCCACTTT.

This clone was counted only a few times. Written as DNA, the CDR3 is TGCGCCAGCAGCTTGGGAACTAGCGGGAGGAGCAACGAGCAGTACTTC. Its translation is CASSLGTSGRSNEQYF. This chain uses TRBV5-1 with TRBJ2-7; 12 nucleotides align to TRBD2. From germline, CDR1 is SGHRS and CDR2 YFSETQ. Trimming took 0 bases from V and 5 from J; bases not matched to a gene: 6. CDR3 length: 16 amino acids.

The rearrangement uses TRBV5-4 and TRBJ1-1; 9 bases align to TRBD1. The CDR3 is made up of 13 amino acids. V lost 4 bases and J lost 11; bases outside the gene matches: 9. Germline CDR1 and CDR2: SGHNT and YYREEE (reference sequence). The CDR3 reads CASSPQGAFGAFF. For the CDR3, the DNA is TGTGCCAGCAGCCCACAGGGGGCCTTCGGGGCTTTCTTT.

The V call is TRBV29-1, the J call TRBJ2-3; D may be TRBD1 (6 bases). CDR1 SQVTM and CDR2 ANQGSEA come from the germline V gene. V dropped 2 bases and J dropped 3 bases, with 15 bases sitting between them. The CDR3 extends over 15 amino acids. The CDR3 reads CSVEPTGWRTDTQYF. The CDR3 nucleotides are TGCAGCGTTGAACCTACAGGGTGGCGGACAGATACGCAGTATTTT.

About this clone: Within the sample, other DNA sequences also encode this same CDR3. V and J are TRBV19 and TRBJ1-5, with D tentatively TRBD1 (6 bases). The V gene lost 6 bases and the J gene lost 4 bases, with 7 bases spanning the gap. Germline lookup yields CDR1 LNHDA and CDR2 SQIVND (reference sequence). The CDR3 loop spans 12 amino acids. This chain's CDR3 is CASRTGNQPQHF. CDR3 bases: TGTGCCAGTAGAACAGGGAATCAGCCCCAGCATTTT.

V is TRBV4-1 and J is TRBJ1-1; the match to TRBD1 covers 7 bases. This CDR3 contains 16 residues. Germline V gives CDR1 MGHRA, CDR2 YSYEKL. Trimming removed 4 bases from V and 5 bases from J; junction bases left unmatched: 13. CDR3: CASSPSLRQGRTEAFF. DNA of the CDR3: TGCGCCAGCAGCCCTAGCTTGCGACAGGGACGAACTGAAGCTTTCTTT.

CDR3 nucleotide sequence: TGTGCCAGCAGTTACAACCAAAGACACTGGGAAGCTTTCTTT. It codes for CASSYNQRHWEAFF. This rearrangement joins TRBV6-5 to TRBJ1-1; D uncertain. Trimming left V 2 bases short and J 8 bases short, with 15 bases between. The CDR3 has 14 amino acids. The V gene's germline CDR1 is MNHEY and CDR2 SVGAGI.

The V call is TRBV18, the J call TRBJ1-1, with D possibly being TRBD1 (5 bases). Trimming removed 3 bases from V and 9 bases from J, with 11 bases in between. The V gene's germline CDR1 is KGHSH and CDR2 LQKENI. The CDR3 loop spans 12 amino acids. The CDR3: CASSPEGLQAFF. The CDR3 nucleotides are TGTGCCAGCTCACCGGAGGGGCTACAAGCTTTCTTT.